The sequence of this T cell receptor beta chain was determined in a study of human T cells and chemical hapten exposure. Looking at the study overall: Sensitization involved placing 2% DPC onto an approximately 2 cm by approximately 2 cm region of upper inner arm skin. Broader study findings: Alopecia was present in the donors, so their immune response may differ from healthy people's. No alteration of TCRs above 1 in 1000 frequency was seen with DPC sensitization. Versus controls, significantly more large CDR3 similarity clusters arose from expanded TCRs.

This clonotype has a count of ten or more. The target antigen is unknown. Described time point: patch test 1, 2 weeks after DPC sensitization. Treatment meaning: therapeutic diphenylcyclopropenone sensitization with weekly scalp DPC. TCRdb reanalysed the RACE reads using MiXCR and keeps one entry per CDR3 protein. The sample includes fewer than 130,000 distinct CDR3 sequences, roughly 11% of them seen just once. V lost 2 bases, J lost 2 bases, and 6 bases stayed unmatched. Germline CDR1 and CDR2: SGHTA and FQGNSA. The CDR3 has 16 residues. The receptor comes from a woman aged 40 to 50 with alopecia areata. Some clones in this sample may be carry-over from other donors' samples. Sequenced material: whole blood, taken in connection with sensitization to the hapten diphenylcyclopropenone (DPC). The gene calls are TRBV7-2 and TRBJ1-5; 7 nucleotides agree with TRBD1. The CDR3 DNA is TGTGCCAGCAGCTTAAAGACAGGGTGGGGCAATCAGCCCCAGCATTTT. This gives the protein CASSLKTGWGNQPQHF.